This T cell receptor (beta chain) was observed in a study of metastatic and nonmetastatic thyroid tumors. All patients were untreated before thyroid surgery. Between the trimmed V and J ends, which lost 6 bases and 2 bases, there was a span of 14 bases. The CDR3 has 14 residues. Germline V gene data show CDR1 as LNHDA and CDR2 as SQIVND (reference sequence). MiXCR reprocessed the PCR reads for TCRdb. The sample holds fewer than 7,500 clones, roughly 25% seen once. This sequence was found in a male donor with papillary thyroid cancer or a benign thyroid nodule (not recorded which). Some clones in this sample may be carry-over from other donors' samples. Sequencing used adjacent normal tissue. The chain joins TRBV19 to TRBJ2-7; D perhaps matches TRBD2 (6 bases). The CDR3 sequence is CASSRDSNPYEQYF. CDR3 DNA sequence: TGTGCCAGTAGCCGGGACTCCAACCCCTACGAGCAGTACTTC. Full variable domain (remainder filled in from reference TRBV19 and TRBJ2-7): DGGITQSPKYLFRKEGQNVTLSCEQNLNHDAMYWYRQDPGQGLRLIYYSQIVNDFQKGDIAEGYSVSREKKESFPLTVTSAQKNPTAFYLCASSRDSNPYEQYFGPGTRLTVT.